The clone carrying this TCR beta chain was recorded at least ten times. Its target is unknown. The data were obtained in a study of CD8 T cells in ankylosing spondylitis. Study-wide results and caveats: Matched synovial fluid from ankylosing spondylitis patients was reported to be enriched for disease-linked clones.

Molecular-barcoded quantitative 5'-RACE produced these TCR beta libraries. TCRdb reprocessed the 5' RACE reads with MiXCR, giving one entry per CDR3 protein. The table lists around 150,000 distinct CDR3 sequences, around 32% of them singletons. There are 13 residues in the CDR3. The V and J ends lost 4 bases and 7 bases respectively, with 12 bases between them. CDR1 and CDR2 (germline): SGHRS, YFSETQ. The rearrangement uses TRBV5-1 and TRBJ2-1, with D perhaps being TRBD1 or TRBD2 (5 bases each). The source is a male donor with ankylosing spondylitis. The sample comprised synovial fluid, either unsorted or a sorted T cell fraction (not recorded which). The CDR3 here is CASSPSGANEQFF. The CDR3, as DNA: TGCGCCAGCAGCCCCTCCGGGGCGAATGAGCAGTTCTTC.